A single sample is the source of the 15 T cell receptor beta chains below, sequenced in a study of OX40 agonist ivuxolimab in advanced cancers. Profiling relied on immunoSEQ multiplex PCR, and the TCRdb table lists in-frame clones only, not all of them. The repertoire holds about 73,000 clones, 88% seen once, with approximately 2.8% in the top ten. The material was CD4+ or CD8+ T cells sorted from blood, obtained in a trial of the OX40 agonist ivuxolimab. These receptors were obtained from an adult with an advanced solid tumor such as melanoma, head and neck, liver or kidney cancer.

A few counts support this clone. The J gene is TRBJ2-1, the V gene TRBV29-1; tentatively, D is TRBD2 (6 bases). The V and J ends lost 3 bases and 8 bases respectively, with 11 bases between them. This CDR3 has 12 amino acids. CDR1 and CDR2 from the germline V gene are SQVTM and ANQGSEA. CDR3 protein: CSVESSSDEQFF. In DNA form, the CDR3 reads TGCAGCGTTGAGTCGTCTAGCGATGAGCAGTTCTTC.

The chain recombines TRBV5-1 with TRBJ2-5, with 13 bases fitting TRBD2. Germline CDR1 reads SGHRS; CDR2 reads YFSETQ. The V gene end was trimmed by 4 bases and the J gene end by 4 bases; junction bases not matched to a gene: 13. There are 18 residues in the CDR3. CDR3 sequence: CASSVGLAGVRRGETQYF. In DNA, the CDR3 is TGCGCCAGCAGCGTTGGACTAGCGGGAGTAAGGCGGGGAGAGACCCAGTACTTC.

CDR3 DNA sequence: TGTGCCAGCAGTGACGGACAGGGGGATACCTACGAGCAGTACTTC. Encoded protein: CASSDGQGDTYEQYF. The V and J genes are TRBV6-6 and TRBJ2-7; 10 nucleotides agree with TRBD1. Trimming at V came to 5 bases and at J to 2 bases, leaving 6 bases not matched to a gene. Germline CDR1 MNHNY, CDR2 SVGAGI (reference sequence). The CDR3 is 15 residues long.

The chain has TRBV5-1 and TRBJ2-4, with 8 bases identical to TRBD1. From germline, CDR1 is SGHRS and CDR2 YFSETQ. V lost 0 bases, J lost 4 bases, and 6 bases stayed unmatched. The CDR3 consists of 16 residues. This CDR3 is CASSLAKGQGKNIQYF. In DNA form, the CDR3 reads TGCGCCAGCAGCTTGGCCAAAGGACAGGGAAAAAACATTCAGTACTTC.

The J gene is TRBJ1-6, the V gene TRBV19; D is unclear. The ends were cut back, 3 bases at V and 8 bases at J, with 11 bases in the middle. Germline lookup yields CDR1 LNHDA and CDR2 SQIVND (reference sequence). The CDR3 runs to 14 residues. The CDR3 sequence: CASSIRVSDSPLHF. For the CDR3, the DNA is TGTGCCAGTAGTATCCGGGTTTCGGATTCACCCCTCCACTTT.

This sequence joins TRBV6-5 and TRBJ2-1, with TRBD1 identical over 7 bases. The CDR3 contains 14 residues. Trimming took 0 bases from V and 5 from J; bases not matched to a gene: 1. In germline, CDR1 is MNHEY, CDR2 SVGAGI. For the CDR3, the DNA is TGTGCCAGCAGTTACTCCACAGGGGACAATGAGCAGTTCTTC. Its translation: CASSYSTGDNEQFF.

As for this clone: This sample also contains other DNA sequences that code for the same CDR3. V and J are TRBV5-1 and TRBJ2-3; possibly TRBD2 for D (7 bases). The germline CDR1 and CDR2 sequences are SGHRS and YFSETQ. CDR3 length equals 15 residues. Trimming took 0 bases from V and 3 from J, leaving 11 bases between them. The CDR3 nucleotides are TGCGCCAGCAGCTTGGGTGGGAGGGGGACAGATACGCAGTATTTT. This codes for CASSLGGRGTDTQYF.

The V call is TRBV4-1, the J call TRBJ2-7, with D perhaps matching TRBD2 (6 bases). This CDR3 has 17 amino acids. Between the trimmed V and J ends, which lost 2 bases and 6 bases, there was a span of 23 bases. The germline gives CDR1 MGHRA, CDR2 YSYEKL. The CDR3 region has the DNA TGCGCCAGCAGCCAATCAAACCTGGGACTCGCCCCGGGCGAGCAGTACTTC. It encodes CASSQSNLGLAPGEQYF.

The chain carries TRBV10-1 and TRBJ1-5; no firm D call. The CDR3 is 12 residues long. V lost 2 bases to trimming and J lost 7 bases, with 6 bases between them. Germline V gene lookup returns CDR1 WNHNN and CDR2 SYGVQD (reference sequence). CDR3 sequence reads: CASSELGQPQHF. Here the CDR3 DNA reads TGCGCCAGCAGTGAGCTGGGGCAGCCCCAGCATTTT.

The rearrangement links TRBV5-1 to TRBJ1-2; 11 bases match TRBD1. Trimming took 4 bases from V and 4 from J; bases not matched to a gene: 6. This CDR3 spans 15 amino acids. Germline values: CDR1 SGHRS, CDR2 YFSETQ. CDR3 nucleotides: TGCGCCAGCAGCGACGGACAGGGGGCTATCTATGGCTACACCTTC. Amino acid sequence: CASSDGQGAIYGYTF.

J is TRBJ2-7 and V is TRBV27, with D tentatively TRBD2 (5 bases). V lost 2 bases to trimming and J lost 0 bases, with 11 bases between them. The CDR3 sequence is 15 residues long. CDR1 MNHEY and CDR2 SMNVEV come from the germline V gene (reference sequence). CDR3 amino acids: CASSLAGTLSYEQYF. For the CDR3, the DNA is TGTGCCAGCAGTTTAGCGGGTACCCTCTCCTACGAGCAGTACTTC.

The V gene is TRBV18, the J gene TRBJ2-7, with unresolved D. V gave up 0 bases and J gave up 5 bases, with 11 bases separating them. The CDR3 is made up of 14 amino acids. Germline-derived CDR1 and CDR2 are KGHSH and LQKENI. CDR3 in DNA: TGTGCCAGCTCACCACCAACGTATATCCACGAGCAGTACTTC. The encoded protein is CASSPPTYIHEQYF.

The chain uses TRBV11-3 and TRBJ2-7; 8 positions match TRBD2. Trimming took 1 base from V and 1 from J; bases not matched to a gene: 3. Germline V CDR1 and CDR2: SGHNT, YENEEA. The CDR3 totals 15 residues. The CDR3 coding sequence is TGTGCCAGCAGCTTAGCAAGCGGGAGATCCTACGAGCAGTACTTC. This translates into CASSLASGRSYEQYF.

V usage is TRBV28 and J usage is TRBJ1-2, with unresolved D. This CDR3 comprises 13 residues. CDR1 MDHEN and CDR2 SYDVKM come from the germline V gene. V gave up 6 bases and J gave up 7 bases, with 15 bases separating them. The CDR3 here is CASRTQRAGGYTF. The CDR3 bases are TGTGCCAGCAGGACTCAGCGGGCAGGTGGCTACACCTTC.

V gene TRBV11-3 combines with J gene TRBJ2-7; D is possibly TRBD2 (6 bases). Germline CDR1 SGHNT, CDR2 YENEEA. V was cut by 5 bases and J by 1 base, with 9 bases left in between. This CDR3 contains 13 residues. CDR3 DNA sequence: TGTGCCAGCAGCCCGGACTATTCCTACGAGCAGTACTTC. As protein: CASSPDYSYEQYF.